A selection of T cell receptor beta chains follows, all from one sample in a study of T cells in Graves' hyperthyroidism and ophthalmopathy. TCRdb reprocessed the multiplex PCR reads with MiXCR, giving one entry per CDR3 protein. In the table there are 250,000 to 300,000 distinct CDR3 sequences, more than 10% of which are singletons. Sequenced input: blood. The origin of the receptors is a woman between 25 and 40 years old with Graves' hyperthyroidism that later progressed to Graves' ophthalmopathy. Each CDR3 is given with its conserved first and last residue. The D gene is left open where the match is weak. Clone size is not always given. Where it is, it says once, few, many or a class for expanded clones.

CASSLGSSSIGNHEQYF | TGTGCCAGCAGCTTAGGTTCTTCGAGTATAGGGAACCACGAGCAGTACTTC | TRBV13 | NA | many | TRBJ2-7 | 17
CASSPRSALSANYGYTF | TGTGCCAGCAGCCCCCGATCGGCCCTATCAGCTAACTATGGCTACACCTTC | TRBV4-2 | NA | many | TRBJ1-2 | 17
CASSLWGSVYGYTF | TGTGCCAGCAGTTTATGGGGCTCAGTCTATGGCTACACCTTC | TRBV12-3/TRBV12-4 | NA | many | TRBJ1-2 | 14
CAISELRGRDEQYF | TGTGCCATCAGTGAGCTAAGGGGTCGGGACGAGCAGTACTTC | TRBV10-3 | NA | many | TRBJ2-7 | 14
CSVLGQEDGYTF | TGCAGCGTCTTAGGACAGGAGGATGGCTACACCTTC | TRBV29-1 | TRBD1 | many | TRBJ1-2 | 12
CAWSFRQNYGYTF | TGTGCCTGGAGTTTCAGACAAAACTATGGCTACACCTTC | TRBV30 | NA | many | TRBJ1-2 | 13
CASSLAGGDIQYF | TGTGCCAGCAGCTTAGCAGGGGGAGACATTCAGTACTTC | TRBV11-3 | TRBD1 | NA | TRBJ2-4 | 13
CASSQAGVKNEQFF | TGTGCCAGCAGTCAAGCGGGAGTTAAAAATGAGCAGTTCTTC | TRBV2 | TRBD2 | many | TRBJ2-1 | 14
CASSQESGDPIYEQYF | TGCGCCAGCAGCCAAGAATCAGGGGACCCCATCTACGAGCAGTACTTC | TRBV4-3 | NA | many | TRBJ2-7 | 16
CASSQDRTSGSYTGELFF | TGCGCCAGCAGCCAAGATAGGACTAGCGGGAGTTACACCGGGGAGCTGTTTTTT | TRBV4-3 | TRBD2 | NA | TRBJ2-2 | 18
CASSAGDNYGYTF | TGTGCCAGCAGTGCTGGGGACAACTATGGCTACACCTTC | TRBV2 | NA | many | TRBJ1-2 | 13
CASSIGRNYGYTF | TGTGCCAGTAGTATTGGACGGAACTATGGCTACACCTTC | TRBV19 | NA | NA | TRBJ1-2 | 13
CSAGGKGDTDTQYF | TGCAGTGCTGGGGGGAAGGGGGACACAGATACGCAGTATTTT | TRBV20-1 | NA | many | TRBJ2-3 | 14
CAWSVRGLAGGRETQYF | TGTGCCTGGAGTGTACGGGGGCTAGCGGGAGGGCGAGAGACCCAGTACTTC | TRBV30 | TRBD2 | many | TRBJ2-5 | 17
CASSGRLEHNEQFF | TGCGCCAGCAGCGGCAGACTAGAGCACAATGAGCAGTTCTTC | TRBV5-1 | NA | many | TRBJ2-1 | 14
CASSPAQGGVYGYTF | TGTGCCAGCAGCCCCGCACAGGGGGGGGTCTATGGCTACACCTTC | TRBV27 | TRBD1 | many | TRBJ1-2 | 15
CASSLRAQVATTWSGETQYF | TGTGCCAGCAGTTTACGGGCCCAGGTCGCTACGACTTGGTCGGGAGAGACCCAGTACTTC | TRBV27 | NA | NA | TRBJ2-5 | 20
CASSLVGGVGTEAFF | TGTGCCAGCAGCTTAGTGGGGGGAGTGGGGACTGAAGCTTTCTTT | TRBV7-2 | NA | many | TRBJ1-1 | 15
CASSIGQGGYTF | TGTGCCAGCAGCATTGGACAGGGAGGCTACACCTTC | TRBV12-3/TRBV12-4 | TRBD1 | many | TRBJ1-2 | 12
CASSPTAQPDTQYF | TGTGCCAGCAGCCCAACAGCCCAGCCAGATACGCAGTATTTT | TRBV7-3 | NA | few | TRBJ2-3 | 14
CSAAGTHNEKLFF | TGCAGTGCTGCCGGGACCCATAATGAAAAACTGTTTTTT | TRBV20-1 | NA | NA | TRBJ1-4 | 13
CASSPNEGTEQYF | TGTGCCAGCAGCCCCAACGAGGGGACTGAGCAGTACTTC | TRBV4-2 | NA | few | TRBJ2-7 | 13
CASSLTSSSGSYNEQFF | TGCGCCAGCAGCCTCACCTCATCTAGCGGCTCCTACAATGAGCAGTTCTTC | TRBV4-1 | TRBD2 | few | TRBJ2-1 | 17
CASSIDLWEKLFF | TGTGCCAGTAGTATAGATCTATGGGAAAAACTGTTTTTT | TRBV19 | NA | NA | TRBJ1-4 | 13
CSAILSARQETQYF | TGCAGTGCTATCCTTAGCGCTCGCCAAGAGACCCAGTACTTC | TRBV20-1 | NA | many | TRBJ2-5 | 14
CASSLGAGRDTQYF | TGTGCCAGCAGCTTAGGGGCAGGACGAGATACGCAGTATTTT | TRBV11-2 | NA | many | TRBJ2-3 | 14
CASSGQGSPDEQFF | TGTGCCAGCAGTGGACAGGGTAGCCCAGATGAGCAGTTCTTC | TRBV6-1 | TRBD1 | NA | TRBJ2-1 | 14
CASSQDTVAGGYEQYF | TGTGCCAGCAGCCAAGATACGGTAGCGGGAGGTTACGAGCAGTACTTC | TRBV14 | TRBD2 | many | TRBJ2-7 | 16
CASTTGWNSPLHF | TGTGCCAGCACGACAGGGTGGAATTCACCCCTCCACTTT | TRBV27 | TRBD1 | many | TRBJ1-6 | 13
CASSSDGLYGYTF | TGTGCCAGCAGCTCCGACGGTCTCTATGGCTACACCTTC | TRBV7-2 | NA | many | TRBJ1-2 | 13
CASSPGRADVSENIQYF | TGCGCCAGCAGCCCGGGACGGGCAGACGTGTCCGAAAACATTCAGTACTTC | TRBV4-1 | NA | many | TRBJ2-4 | 17
CASRGQGGTEAFF | TGTGCCAGCAGAGGACAGGGGGGCACTGAAGCTTTCTTT | TRBV6-2/TRBV6-3 | TRBD1 | many | TRBJ1-1 | 13
CASSLAGALGYTF | TGTGCCAGCAGCTTAGCCGGGGCTCTTGGCTACACCTTC | TRBV11-2 | NA | many | TRBJ1-2 | 13
CASSTSPTSGSRYEQYF | TGTGCCAGCAGCACTTCCCCGACTAGCGGGTCGCGGTACGAGCAGTACTTC | TRBV7-8 | TRBD2 | NA | TRBJ2-7 | 17
CASSATSGLKVDTQYF | TGTGCCAGTAGCGCCACTAGCGGCCTCAAGGTTGATACGCAGTATTTT | TRBV19 | TRBD2 | NA | TRBJ2-3 | 16
CASRRDSSNYGYTF | TGTGCCAGCCGACGGGACAGTAGTAACTATGGCTACACCTTC | TRBV18 | TRBD1 | many | TRBJ1-2 | 14
CATSRDSGLEKLFF | TGTGCCACCAGCAGAGATTCAGGGCTTGAAAAACTGTTTTTT | TRBV15 | NA | many | TRBJ1-4 | 14
CASSLAGTRSLNEQFF | TGTGCCAGCAGCTTGGCCGGGACTAGGTCCCTCAATGAGCAGTTCTTC | TRBV5-6 | TRBD2 | many | TRBJ2-1 | 16
CSASRRSPYEQYF | TGCAGTGCGTCTCGTAGGAGTCCCTACGAGCAGTACTTC | TRBV20-1 | NA | many | TRBJ2-7 | 13
CASSLTRINQETQYF | TGTGCCAGCAGCTTAACGAGGATAAACCAAGAGACCCAGTACTTC | TRBV7-9 | NA | NA | TRBJ2-5 | 15
CASSVIRGGELFF | TGTGCCAGCAGCGTCATTCGGGGTGGGGAGCTGTTTTTT | TRBV7-2 | NA | few | TRBJ2-2 | 13
CASSPSAWGYEQYF | TGTGCCAGCAGCCCCTCGGCCTGGGGCTACGAGCAGTACTTC | TRBV7-6 | NA | many | TRBJ2-7 | 14
CASSYAAGADEQYF | TGTGCCAGCAGTTACGCCGCGGGAGCCGACGAGCAGTACTTC | TRBV6-6 | TRBD2 | NA | TRBJ2-7 | 14
CASSYLRGLNTEAFF | TGTGCCAGCAGCTACCTCAGGGGACTTAACACTGAAGCTTTCTTT | TRBV11-1 | NA | many | TRBJ1-1 | 15
CASRSLQVSSGNTIYF | TGTGCCAGCAGATCATTACAGGTGTCCTCTGGAAACACCATATATTTT | TRBV7-2 | NA | many | TRBJ1-3 | 16
CASRRTVDSNQPQHF | TGTGCCAGCAGGCGGACAGTAGATAGCAATCAGCCCCAGCATTTT | TRBV6-1 | NA | many | TRBJ1-5 | 15
CASSDLGGYNSPLHF | TGTGCCAGCAGTGATTTAGGAGGTTATAATTCACCCCTCCACTTT | TRBV2 | NA | NA | TRBJ1-6 | 15
CASSPEGNQPQHF | TGTGCCAGCTCACCCGAGGGGAATCAGCCCCAGCATTTT | TRBV18 | NA | many | TRBJ1-5 | 13
CATSRAPEETQYF | TGTGCCACCAGCAGAGCGCCAGAAGAGACCCAGTACTTC | TRBV15 | NA | many | TRBJ2-5 | 13